The rows below give T cell receptor beta chains drawn from one sample of a study of OX40 agonist ivuxolimab in advanced cancers. Clones were read by immunoSEQ multiplex PCR, and TCRdb kept only the in-frame ones, dropping some. This sample has 25,000 to 35,000 clones, with about 80% found just once. Sample: CD4+ or CD8+ T cells sorted from blood, taken in a trial of the OX40 agonist ivuxolimab. Source of these receptors: an adult with an advanced solid tumor such as melanoma, head and neck, liver or kidney cancer. Both conserved end residues are part of each CDR3. Each record gives: V gene, D gene, clone size, J gene, CDR3 DNA, CDR3 protein. D genes are given only for firm matches. Size values are once, few and many counts, or a class for expanded clones, and some rows have none.

TRBV9,-,few,TRBJ1-4,TGTGCCAGCAGTAACTCCCTGGGGGGGTTATCAACTAATGAAAAACTGTTTTTT,CASSNSLGGLSTNEKLFF
TRBV5-4,TRBD2,once,TRBJ2-5,TGTGCCAGCAGCCCGGTCCCTTCACTAGCGGGGGGGTCCCAAGAGACCCAGTACTTC,CASSPVPSLAGGSQETQYF
TRBV4-3,-,once,TRBJ1-1,TGCGCCAGCAGCCAAGATCGGATTGCGAACACTGAAGCTTTCTTT,CASSQDRIANTEAFF
TRBV6-5,TRBD1,-,TRBJ2-5,TGTGCCAGCAGCTCCGGGACAGGGGAACAAGAGACCCAGTACTTC,CASSSGTGEQETQYF
TRBV7-2,TRBD1,-,TRBJ2-1,TGTGCCAGCAGCTTAGTTCCAGGGGGCGAGCTTTACAATGAGCAGTTCTTC,CASSLVPGGELYNEQFF
TRBV25-1,-,few,TRBJ2-1,TGTGCCAGCGGGACCCCCGGGGACAATGAGCAGTTCTTC,CASGTPGDNEQFF
TRBV7-4,-,-,TRBJ1-1,TGTGCCAGCAGTTTTTGGGATGGGAAGACTGAAGCTTTCTTT,CASSFWDGKTEAFF
TRBV9,TRBD2,-,TRBJ2-3,TGTGCCAGCAGCCAAAGCGGGAGTGGCACAGATACGCAGTATTTT,CASSQSGSGTDTQYF
TRBV7-9,-,-,TRBJ1-5,TGTGCCAGCAGTTTGACAGCTAGCAATCAGCCCCAGCATTTT,CASSLTASNQPQHF
TRBV5-4,-,-,TRBJ2-2,TGTGCCAGCAGCCCGGCCGGGACCACTAACACCGGGGAGCTGTTTTTT,CASSPAGTTNTGELFF
TRBV21-1,-,-,TRBJ1-1,TGTGCCAGCAGCAGGGGGCGCAGGAGAACTGAAGCTTTCTTT,CASSRGRRRTEAFF
TRBV19,-,once,TRBJ1-5,TGTGCCAGTAGTCCTTTTGATAGCCAGCCCCAGCATTTT,CASSPFDSQPQHF
TRBV11-1,TRBD1,-,TRBJ2-5,TGTGCCAGCAGCGATAGGTGGGACAGGTTTGAGACCCAGTACTTC,CASSDRWDRFETQYF
TRBV18,-,-,TRBJ2-7,TGTGCCAGCTCATCCCGGGACAACCACTCCTACGAGCAGTACTTC,CASSSRDNHSYEQYF
TRBV7-2,TRBD1,-,TRBJ1-2,TGTGCCAGCAGCCCCGGACAGGGTGGCTATGGCTACACCTTC,CASSPGQGGYGYTF
TRBV4-1,-,-,TRBJ1-2,TGCGCCAGCAGCCAAGATGAGAGGGAGAACTATGGCTACACCTTC,CASSQDERENYGYTF
TRBV7-2,TRBD2,-,TRBJ2-3,TGTGCCAGCAGCTTAATCCCGCGGGGGGGCCGCACAGATACGCAGTATTTT,CASSLIPRGGRTDTQYF
TRBV6-5,-,once,TRBJ1-2,TGTGCCAGCAAGGGGACCCACGAGCATGGCTACACCTTC,CASKGTHEHGYTF
TRBV5-4,-,-,TRBJ1-2,TGTGCCAGCAGCTTGGATTCGGTCCCCTGGGGCTACACCTTC,CASSLDSVPWGYTF
TRBV2,-,few,TRBJ2-7,TGTGCCAGCAGTCGTGACGGGACGGGAAACTACGAGCAGTACTTC,CASSRDGTGNYEQYF
TRBV2,-,-,TRBJ2-7,TGTGCCAGCAGTGAAGCCCGGGACCGCAGGGAGGAGCAGTACTTC,CASSEARDRREEQYF
TRBV29-1,-,-,TRBJ1-2,TGCAGCGTTGGCGGGGACTATGGCTACACCTTC,CSVGGDYGYTF
TRBV7-2,-,medium-sized,TRBJ1-2,TGTGCCAGCAGCATCGGAACCGCGATCCCATGGGGCTACACCTTC,CASSIGTAIPWGYTF
TRBV6-5,-,-,TRBJ1-4,TGTGCCAGCAGTTACTGGACATCGGGTAATGAAAAACTGTTTTTT,CASSYWTSGNEKLFF
TRBV11-3,-,-,TRBJ1-5,TGTGCCAGCAGCCCCGGTAGGGCCCGGCAGCCCCAGCATTTT,CASSPGRARQPQHF
TRBV11-2,TRBD1,-,TRBJ1-4,TGTGCCAGCAGCTCTATGGACAGGGAGAATGAAAAACTGTTTTTT,CASSSMDRENEKLFF
TRBV29-1,TRBD1,-,TRBJ2-7,TGCAGCGTTGAAACGACAGGGGGCTCCTACGAGCAGTACTTC,CSVETTGGSYEQYF